Following are 3 T cell receptor beta chains from one sample sequenced in a study of control samples from healthy donors and cancer patients. Only in-frame clones appear in the TCRdb table, and some are missing; sequencing was by immunoSEQ multiplex PCR. The repertoire holds about 71,000 clones, with 89% as singletons. The specimen was PBMCs. These receptors came from a man aged 60 to 69 with lung cancer.

The J gene is TRBJ2-1, the V gene TRBV14; D assignment may be TRBD1 or TRBD2 (7 bases each). Germline CDR1 reads SGHDN; CDR2 reads FVKESK. The CDR3 length is 16 residues. The V end was cut by 0 bases, the J end by 9 bases, with 18 bases between. The CDR3 DNA sequence: TGTGCCAGCAGCCAAGATCTTTCCAGGGGGGGGAGTGAGCAGTTCTTC. This codes for CASSQDLSRGGSEQFF.

CDR3 DNA sequence: TGTGCCAGCAGCCAGATGGGACAGGGGGCTGGAAACACCATATATTTT. Its translation: CASSQMGQGAGNTIYF. V and J are TRBV5-6 and TRBJ1-3, with 11 bases matching TRBD1. V shed 4 bases and J 2 bases; nucleotides not matched to a gene: 5. This CDR3 is built from 16 residues. Germline CDR1 reads SGHDT; CDR2 reads YYEEEE.

The gene calls are TRBV30 and TRBJ2-4; 8 nucleotides match TRBD1. Germline CDR1 reads GTSNPN; CDR2 reads SVGIG (reference sequence). CDR3 size: 12 residues. The junction had 1 base not matched to a gene; V was cut back by 0 bases and J by 9 bases. The CDR3 region is CAWSVQGGIQYF. Written as DNA, the CDR3 is TGTGCCTGGAGTGTACAGGGGGGCATTCAGTACTTC.